This TCR beta chain was profiled in a study of T cells in Graves' hyperthyroidism and ophthalmopathy. Overall study: Any treatment followed the collection of peripheral blood at initial diagnosis.

Per germline, CDR1 MNHNS and CDR2 SASEGT. Unmatched junction bases numbered 1, after V lost 6 bases and J lost 5 bases. This CDR3 is 15 amino acids long. RNA transcripts served as the template for amplifying TCR beta CDR3 regions. In the first-round RT-PCR of the TCR CDR3, the HTBI primer set was used. One entry per CDR3 protein, called by TCRdb with MiXCR from the multiplex PCR reads. Found here are around 500,000 distinct CDR3 sequences, roughly an eighth of them singletons; the top ten hold roughly 17%. Graves' hyperthyroidism qualified as stable when ophthalmopathy did not progress within 18 months. Aged 18 to 65, the patients had hyperthyroidism that was newly diagnosed and had lasted under 2 months. Exclusion of a patient resulted from uncontrolled infection, other autoimmune disease, pregnancy or lactation.

The sample taken for sequencing was blood. This rearrangement joins TRBV6-1 to TRBJ2-1, with 16 positions matching TRBD2. This receptor was obtained from a woman aged 18-35 years with Graves' hyperthyroidism. The CDR3 region has the DNA TGTGCCAGCAGGGGACTAGCGGGAGGGGACAATGAGCAGTTCTTC. Its protein product is CASRGLAGGDNEQFF.